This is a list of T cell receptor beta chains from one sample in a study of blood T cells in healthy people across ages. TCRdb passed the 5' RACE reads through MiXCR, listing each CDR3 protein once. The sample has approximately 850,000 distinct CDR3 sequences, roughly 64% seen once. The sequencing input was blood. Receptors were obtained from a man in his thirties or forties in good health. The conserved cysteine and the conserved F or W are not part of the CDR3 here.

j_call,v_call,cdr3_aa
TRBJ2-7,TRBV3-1,ASSPTGRGYYEQY
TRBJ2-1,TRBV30,AGSVAGQEQF
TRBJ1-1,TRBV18,ASSPRQENTEAF
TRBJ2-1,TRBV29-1,SVESRGLDNEQF
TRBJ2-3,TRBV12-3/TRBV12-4,ASSPRGPSVADTQY
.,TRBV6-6,ASTDVAREQY
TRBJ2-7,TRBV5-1,ASRDRGSYEQY
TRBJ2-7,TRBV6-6,ASGGDTYYEQY
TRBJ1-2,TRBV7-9,ASRPGADYGYT
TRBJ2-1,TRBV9,ASTRTSGGHEQF
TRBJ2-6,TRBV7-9,ASSYRSGSGANVLT
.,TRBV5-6,ASSLGGRFYEQY
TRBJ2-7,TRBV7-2,ASSLGQRPTYEQY
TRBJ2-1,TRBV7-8,ASSGTVSYNEQF
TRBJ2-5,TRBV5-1,ASSLRQLETQY
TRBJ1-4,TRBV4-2,ASSPRGFWDATTNEKLF
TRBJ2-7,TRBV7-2,ASSLGVQGPCEQY
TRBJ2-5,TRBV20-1,SASWLGETQY
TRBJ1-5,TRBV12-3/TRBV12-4,ASSQTRSYQPQH
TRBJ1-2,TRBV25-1,ASSDQRGGGYT
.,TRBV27,ASSLQAMGNEQY
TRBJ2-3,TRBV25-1,ASSGGATSVGTDMQY
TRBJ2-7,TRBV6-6,ASRISGEQY
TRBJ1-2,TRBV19,ASSMGVTSNYGYT
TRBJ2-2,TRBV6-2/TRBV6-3,ASSEATGHTGELF
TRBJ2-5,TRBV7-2,ASSLRLASGTQY